A selection of T cell receptor beta chains follows, all from one sample in a study of blood T cell repertoires in COVID-19. The assay was immunoSEQ multiplex PCR, and TCRdb's table has in-frame clones only and misses some. The sample carries some 140,000 clones, roughly 84% recorded once. What was sequenced was peripheral blood. These receptors all come from a man in his sixties with acute or convalescent COVID-19. The CDR3 runs from the conserved cysteine through the conserved F or W. The order of the fields is clone size, V gene, J gene, D gene, CDR3 protein, CDR3 DNA. D genes are given only for firm matches. The size entry is marked missing in some rows and otherwise reads once, few, many or a size class.

clone size: NA; V gene: TRBV6-5; J gene: TRBJ1-2; D gene: TRBD1; CDR3 protein: CASSFDRDRGYTF; CDR3 DNA: TGTGCCAGCAGCTTTGACAGGGATCGGGGCTACACCTTC
clone size: NA; V gene: TRBV29-1; J gene: TRBJ1-1; D gene: NA; CDR3 protein: CSAPTRTGMNTEAFF; CDR3 DNA: TGCAGCGCCCCGACCCGAACAGGGATGAACACTGAAGCTTTCTTT
clone size: once; V gene: TRBV10-2; J gene: TRBJ1-2; D gene: NA; CDR3 protein: CASSESFGGYTF; CDR3 DNA: TGCGCCAGCAGTGAGTCGTTCGGGGGCTACACCTTC
clone size: NA; V gene: TRBV5-1; J gene: TRBJ1-2; D gene: TRBD1; CDR3 protein: CASSLVDRVYGYTF; CDR3 DNA: TGCGCCAGCAGCTTGGTAGACAGGGTCTATGGCTACACCTTC
clone size: NA; V gene: TRBV2; J gene: TRBJ1-3; D gene: NA; CDR3 protein: CASSELAGSLSGNTIYF; CDR3 DNA: TGTGCCAGCAGTGAACTAGCAGGTTCCCTTTCTGGAAACACCATATATTTT
clone size: NA; V gene: TRBV9; J gene: TRBJ2-2; D gene: NA; CDR3 protein: CASSVVINTGELFF; CDR3 DNA: TGTGCCAGCAGCGTAGTTATAAACACCGGGGAGCTGTTTTTT
clone size: NA; V gene: TRBV14; J gene: TRBJ2-7; D gene: NA; CDR3 protein: CASSPVSYEQYF; CDR3 DNA: TGTGCCAGCAGCCCCGTCTCCTACGAGCAGTACTTC
clone size: NA; V gene: TRBV6-5; J gene: TRBJ1-2; D gene: TRBD1; CDR3 protein: CASRLRQGAGYTF; CDR3 DNA: TGTGCCAGCAGGCTACGACAGGGGGCTGGCTACACCTTC
clone size: NA; V gene: TRBV7-3; J gene: TRBJ2-2; D gene: NA; CDR3 protein: CASSLQFTGSIGELFF; CDR3 DNA: TGTGCCAGCAGCTTACAATTCACAGGGTCCATCGGGGAGCTGTTTTTT
clone size: NA; V gene: TRBV11-2; J gene: TRBJ2-3; D gene: TRBD2; CDR3 protein: CASSSTSGGYTDTQYF; CDR3 DNA: TGTGCCAGCAGCTCGACTAGCGGGGGGTACACAGATACGCAGTATTTT
clone size: NA; V gene: TRBV3-1/TRBV3-2; J gene: TRBJ2-3; D gene: TRBD2; CDR3 protein: CASSTSRGGRGDTQYF; CDR3 DNA: TGTGCCAGCAGCACCTCGCGGGGGGGCCGGGGAGATACGCAGTATTTT
clone size: NA; V gene: TRBV30; J gene: TRBJ2-5; D gene: NA; CDR3 protein: CAWTAIAQETQYF; CDR3 DNA: TGTGCCTGGACAGCTATAGCGCAAGAGACCCAGTACTTC
clone size: NA; V gene: TRBV18; J gene: TRBJ2-1; D gene: NA; CDR3 protein: CASSPLANSYNEQFF; CDR3 DNA: TGTGCCAGCTCTCCCCTAGCTAACTCTTACAATGAGCAGTTCTTC
clone size: few; V gene: TRBV4-2; J gene: TRBJ1-5; D gene: NA; CDR3 protein: CASSQDLYGAGGLNQPQHF; CDR3 DNA: TGTGCCAGCAGCCAAGATCTGTATGGGGCGGGGGGTTTAAATCAGCCCCAGCATTTT
clone size: NA; V gene: TRBV5-8; J gene: TRBJ1-6; D gene: NA; CDR3 protein: CASSLVRGIADNSPLHF; CDR3 DNA: TGTGCCAGCAGCTTGGTCCGGGGGATTGCGGATAATTCACCCCTCCACTTT
clone size: NA; V gene: TRBV12-3/TRBV12-4; J gene: TRBJ1-5; D gene: NA; CDR3 protein: CASSLAGQLQHF; CDR3 DNA: TGTGCCAGCAGTTTAGCGGGGCAGCTCCAGCATTTT
clone size: NA; V gene: TRBV13; J gene: TRBJ1-2; D gene: TRBD1; CDR3 protein: CASSLDRGGGYTF; CDR3 DNA: TGTGCCAGCAGCTTAGACAGGGGAGGTGGCTACACCTTC
clone size: NA; V gene: TRBV9; J gene: TRBJ1-2; D gene: NA; CDR3 protein: CASSVDPDSQYGYTF; CDR3 DNA: TGTGCCAGCAGCGTAGATCCCGACAGTCAATATGGCTACACCTTC
clone size: NA; V gene: TRBV6-5; J gene: TRBJ2-1; D gene: TRBD2; CDR3 protein: CASSLAGAGEQFF; CDR3 DNA: TGTGCCAGCAGCCTAGCGGGAGCGGGTGAGCAGTTCTTC
clone size: few; V gene: TRBV5-1; J gene: TRBJ2-1; D gene: TRBD2; CDR3 protein: CASSALAGDNEQFF; CDR3 DNA: TGCGCCAGCAGCGCACTAGCGGGAGACAATGAGCAGTTCTTC
clone size: NA; V gene: TRBV5-8; J gene: TRBJ2-1; D gene: TRBD2; CDR3 protein: CASPHPWLADYNEQFF; CDR3 DNA: TGTGCCAGTCCCCACCCCTGGCTAGCGGATTACAATGAGCAGTTCTTC
clone size: NA; V gene: TRBV21-1; J gene: TRBJ1-1; D gene: NA; CDR3 protein: CASSKRTGAEAFF; CDR3 DNA: TGTGCCAGCAGCAAAAGGACAGGGGCGGAAGCTTTCTTT
clone size: NA; V gene: TRBV10-3; J gene: TRBJ1-2; D gene: NA; CDR3 protein: CAISTTGTGVEGYTF; CDR3 DNA: TGTGCCATCAGTACCACGGGGACGGGGGTAGAAGGCTACACCTTC
clone size: NA; V gene: TRBV20-1; J gene: TRBJ1-2; D gene: TRBD1; CDR3 protein: CSASVPGTDYGYTF; CDR3 DNA: TGCAGTGCTAGTGTTCCCGGGACAGATTATGGCTACACCTTC
clone size: NA; V gene: TRBV5-1; J gene: TRBJ2-1; D gene: TRBD2; CDR3 protein: CASKIAGGPNNEQFF; CDR3 DNA: TGCGCCAGCAAAATAGCGGGGGGCCCTAACAATGAGCAGTTCTTC
clone size: NA; V gene: TRBV4-2; J gene: TRBJ2-4; D gene: TRBD2; CDR3 protein: CASSQEAGVAKNIQYF; CDR3 DNA: TGTGCCAGCAGCCAAGAAGCGGGGGTAGCCAAAAACATTCAGTACTTC
clone size: once; V gene: TRBV9; J gene: TRBJ2-1; D gene: TRBD2; CDR3 protein: CASSVGTSGIGNEQFF; CDR3 DNA: TGTGCCAGCAGCGTAGGGACTAGCGGGATTGGGAATGAGCAGTTCTTC
clone size: NA; V gene: TRBV5-1; J gene: TRBJ2-2; D gene: NA; CDR3 protein: CASTMSGSESGELFF; CDR3 DNA: TGCGCCAGCACCATGAGTGGGAGTGAGTCCGGGGAGCTGTTTTTT
clone size: few; V gene: TRBV4-1; J gene: TRBJ2-7; D gene: NA; CDR3 protein: CASSQYRGNPYEQYF; CDR3 DNA: TGCGCCAGCAGCCAATACCGCGGGAACCCCTACGAGCAGTACTTC
clone size: NA; V gene: TRBV5-1; J gene: TRBJ1-6; D gene: TRBD1; CDR3 protein: CASSSDRGLSPLHF; CDR3 DNA: TGCGCCAGCAGCTCGGACAGGGGGCTTTCACCCCTCCACTTT
clone size: NA; V gene: TRBV3-1/TRBV3-2; J gene: TRBJ2-7; D gene: TRBD2; CDR3 protein: CASSQDLGLVMHEQYF; CDR3 DNA: TGTGCCAGCAGCCAAGATCTAGGACTAGTTATGCACGAGCAGTACTTC
clone size: few; V gene: TRBV5-6; J gene: TRBJ2-1; D gene: TRBD1; CDR3 protein: CATMGGTGLNEQFF; CDR3 DNA: TGTGCCACCATGGGGGGGACAGGGTTAAATGAGCAGTTCTTC
clone size: once; V gene: TRBV5-1; J gene: TRBJ2-5; D gene: NA; CDR3 protein: CASSLAPGVETQYF; CDR3 DNA: TGCGCCAGCAGCTTGGCTCCAGGGGTAGAGACCCAGTACTTC
clone size: NA; V gene: TRBV5-6; J gene: TRBJ1-5; D gene: TRBD1; CDR3 protein: CASSPIKTGSNQPQHF; CDR3 DNA: TGTGCCAGCAGCCCTATTAAGACAGGGTCGAATCAGCCCCAGCATTTT
clone size: NA; V gene: TRBV6-5; J gene: TRBJ2-7; D gene: TRBD2; CDR3 protein: CASSPSGEYYEQYF; CDR3 DNA: TGTGCCAGCAGTCCTAGCGGGGAGTACTACGAGCAGTACTTC
clone size: NA; V gene: TRBV5-1; J gene: TRBJ1-1; D gene: NA; CDR3 protein: CASSLGQANTEAFF; CDR3 DNA: TGCGCCAGCAGCTTGGGACAGGCGAACACTGAAGCTTTCTTT
clone size: few; V gene: TRBV7-8; J gene: TRBJ2-3; D gene: TRBD2; CDR3 protein: CASSLVSGGPADTQYF; CDR3 DNA: TGTGCCAGCAGCTTAGTTTCGGGGGGGCCCGCAGATACGCAGTATTTT
clone size: NA; V gene: TRBV2; J gene: TRBJ1-5; D gene: TRBD1; CDR3 protein: CASSGILGQGSLSNQPQHF; CDR3 DNA: TGTGCCAGCAGTGGGATCTTGGGACAGGGATCGTTGAGCAATCAGCCCCAGCATTTT
clone size: few; V gene: TRBV19; J gene: TRBJ2-2; D gene: TRBD2; CDR3 protein: CASSTTSGLVGELFF; CDR3 DNA: TGTGCCAGTAGTACGACTAGCGGGTTGGTCGGGGAGCTGTTTTTT
clone size: NA; V gene: TRBV5-1; J gene: TRBJ1-2; D gene: NA; CDR3 protein: CASSLKSRGYTF; CDR3 DNA: TGCGCCAGCAGCTTGAAGAGTCGTGGCTACACCTTC
clone size: NA; V gene: TRBV5-6; J gene: TRBJ2-2; D gene: TRBD2; CDR3 protein: CASSLMRLAGFGGELFF; CDR3 DNA: TGTGCCAGCAGCTTGATGAGACTAGCGGGATTCGGCGGGGAGCTGTTTTTT
clone size: NA; V gene: TRBV11-2; J gene: TRBJ2-7; D gene: TRBD1; CDR3 protein: CASSIPHDRAEQYF; CDR3 DNA: TGTGCCAGCAGCATACCCCACGACAGGGCTGAGCAGTACTTC
clone size: NA; V gene: TRBV6-5; J gene: TRBJ1-5; D gene: NA; CDR3 protein: CASKSKQGFDQPQHF; CDR3 DNA: TGTGCCAGCAAATCCAAACAGGGTTTCGATCAGCCCCAGCATTTT